This passage covers 32 T cell receptor beta chains from one sample sequenced in a study of blood T cell repertoires in COVID-19. TCRdb keeps only in-frame clones here, not all; method: immunoSEQ multiplex PCR. The sample consists of about 35,000 clones, almost 90% of them appearing once. Sequences were obtained from peripheral blood. The receptors here all came from a woman between 65 and 79 years old with active COVID-19.

The V gene is TRBV28, the J gene TRBJ2-7; 8 positions match TRBD2. Germline V CDR1 and CDR2: MDHEN, SYDVKM. The J segment lost 4 bases and the V segment lost 5 bases, leaving 13 bases of the junction unmatched. The CDR3 length is 16 residues. The CDR3: CASSTEAAGGRYEQYF. CDR3 nucleotides: TGTGCCAGCAGTACAGAGGCCGCGGGGGGCCGATACGAGCAGTACTTC.

This sequence joins TRBV6-5 and TRBJ1-5, with 9 bases identical to TRBD1. The ends lost 7 bases at V and 2 bases at J; junction bases unmatched: 6. The V gene's germline CDR1 is MNHEY and CDR2 SVGAGI. This CDR3 is built from 15 residues. In DNA, the CDR3 is TGTGCCAGCAATACAGGGGGCGTTGGCAATCAGCCCCAGCATTTT. It translates to CASNTGGVGNQPQHF.

The chain carries TRBV4-3 and TRBJ2-5, with TRBD1 matching over 7 bases. Germline values: CDR1 LGHNA, CDR2 YSLEER. The trim removed 1 base at V and 1 base at J, leaving 3 bases unmatched. This CDR3 is built from 15 residues. The CDR3 DNA reads TGCGCCAGCAGCCAAGCCGACAGGGCCCAAGAGACCCAGTACTTC. As protein: CASSQADRAQETQYF.

The chain carries TRBV5-6 and TRBJ2-7, with a tentative D call TRBD1 (6 bases). The CDR3 has 16 amino acids. In germline, CDR1 is SGHDT, CDR2 YYEEEE. Trimming stripped 0 bases from V and 0 bases from J, with 13 bases between. The CDR3 region is CASSLEGHYASYEQYF. CDR3 in DNA: TGTGCCAGCAGCTTGGAGGGACACTATGCCTCCTACGAGCAGTACTTC.

The chain couples TRBV5-1 to TRBJ2-7, with a weak D call TRBD1 (5 bases). The CDR3 covers 15 residues. Germline loops: CDR1 SGHRS, CDR2 YFSETQ. V was trimmed by 1 base and J by 5 bases, leaving 16 bases between them. CDR3 loop: CASSLTHQGNHEQYF. CDR3 bases: TGCGCCAGCAGCTTGACCCATCAGGGCAACCACGAGCAGTACTTC.

The chain uses TRBV5-4 and TRBJ2-3; 8 bases align to TRBD2. The CDR3 runs 19 residues. V trimming: 3 bases; J trimming: 2 bases; junction bases outside the gene matches: 17. Germline V lookup: CDR1 SGHNT, CDR2 YYREEE (reference sequence). CDR3 protein: CASSYGGGSLWTTTDTQYF. CDR3 bases: TGTGCCAGCAGCTACGGGGGGGGAAGCTTGTGGACTACCACAGATACGCAGTATTTT.

This rearrangement joins TRBV30 to TRBJ2-5, with TRBD2 identical over 8 bases. CDR1 and CDR2 from the germline V gene are GTSNPN and SVGIG (reference sequence). The J segment lost 4 bases and the V segment lost 0 bases, leaving 7 bases of the junction unmatched. The CDR3 is made up of 15 amino acids. The CDR3 loop is CAWSVDGGAGETQYF. As DNA, the CDR3 is TGTGCCTGGAGTGTGGACGGGGGGGCCGGAGAGACCCAGTACTTC.

This chain links TRBV30 with TRBJ2-3; D possibly corresponds to TRBD1 (6 bases). Germline V gives CDR1 GTSNPN, CDR2 SVGIG (reference sequence). Trimming removed 0 bases from V and 5 bases from J, with 6 bases in between. CDR3 length: 12 residues. The CDR3 is CAWSVGGDTQYF. The CDR3 DNA reads TGTGCCTGGAGTGTAGGGGGAGATACGCAGTATTTT.

The chain recombines TRBV6-2 or TRBV6-3 with TRBJ1-5, with D unclear. CDR3 length: 16 amino acids. The ends were cut back, 2 bases at V and 2 bases at J, with 13 bases in the middle. Germline CDR1 MNHEY, CDR2 SVGEGT. The CDR3 nucleotides are TGTGCCAGCAGTTACCCGAGGGTGCTTGGCAATCAGCCCCAGCATTTT. This gives the protein CASSYPRVLGNQPQHF.

This chain uses TRBV11-3 with TRBJ1-2; no clear D. V was cut by 5 bases and J by 6 bases, with 13 bases left in between. CDR3 size: 13 residues. Germline CDR1 reads SGHNT; CDR2 reads YENEEA. The CDR3 reads CASSPGIGDGYTF. The CDR3 bases are TGTGCCAGCAGCCCGGGGATTGGCGATGGCTACACCTTC.

The chain carries TRBV6-6 and TRBJ2-3; 12 nucleotides match TRBD2. Trimming removed 5 bases from V and 5 bases from J; junction bases left unmatched: 8. This CDR3 has 16 residues. Germline V gene lookup returns CDR1 MNHNY and CDR2 SVGAGI (reference sequence). The CDR3 nucleotides read TGTGCCAGCAGTAAACTAGCGGGGGGTCCTGGAGATACGCAGTATTTT. Amino acid sequence: CASSKLAGGPGDTQYF.

The CDR3 region is CASSVEQGGYGYTF. CDR3 coding DNA: TGTGCCAGCAGCGTAGAACAGGGGGGCTATGGCTACACCTTC. The chain couples TRBV9 to TRBJ1-2; 8 bases are shared with TRBD1. Germline lookup yields CDR1 SGDLS and CDR2 YYNGEE. V lost 0 bases, J lost 4 bases, and 2 bases stayed unmatched. The CDR3 has 14 amino acids.

In the case of this clone: Other nucleotide sequences in the sample specify the same CDR3. The rearrangement joins TRBV18 to TRBJ1-1; D unclear. CDR1 is KGHSH and CDR2 is LQKENI in the germline V gene. The CDR3 runs to 12 residues. The germline V and J ends were trimmed by 3 bases and 0 bases, with 2 bases remaining between them. The DNA of the CDR3 is TGTGCCAGCTCACCCATGAACACTGAAGCTTTCTTT. Protein: CASSPMNTEAFF.

This clone was seen only once. The genes are TRBV4-1 and TRBJ2-7, with a weak D call TRBD1 (5 bases). Trimming stripped 0 bases from V and 9 bases from J, with 9 bases between. The CDR3 runs 12 residues. The germline gives CDR1 MGHRA, CDR2 YSYEKL. This CDR3 is CASSQDGQGQYF. In DNA form, the CDR3 reads TGCGCCAGCAGCCAAGATGGGCAGGGGCAGTACTTC.

The J gene is TRBJ2-5, the V gene TRBV19; 7 nucleotides align to TRBD2. The germline gives CDR1 LNHDA, CDR2 SQIVND (reference sequence). The CDR3 length is 12 residues. The V gene end was trimmed by 6 bases and the J gene end by 5 bases; junction bases not matched to a gene: 3. CDR3 region: CASRGGDETQYF. The CDR3 DNA reads as TGTGCCAGTAGGGGGGGGGACGAGACCCAGTACTTC. The full variable domain, its missing parts supplied by reference TRBV19 and TRBJ2-5, is DGGITQSPKYLFRKEGQNVTLSCEQNLNHDAMYWYRQDPGQGLRLIYYSQIVNDFQKGDIAEGYSVSREKKESFPLTVTSAQKNPTAFYLCASRGGDETQYFGPGTRLLVL.

The chain uses TRBV18 and TRBJ1-2; D is unresolved. V was pared by 5 bases and J by 2 bases, with 12 bases between. Germline CDR1 KGHSH, CDR2 LQKENI. The CDR3 sequence is 14 residues long. The CDR3 reads CASSSEGGNYGYTF. The CDR3 DNA follows: TGTGCCAGCTCATCAGAGGGAGGGAACTATGGCTACACCTTC.

This clone was detected only once. The CDR3 DNA reads as TGTGCCTGGGACAGGGGGAAGTCTGAAGCTTTCTTT. Protein: CAWDRGKSEAFF. V and J are TRBV30 and TRBJ1-1; 9 bases match TRBD1. After removal of 5 bases from V and 6 bases from J, the junction contained 4 bases not matched to a gene. The CDR3 consists of 12 residues. Germline assignment: CDR1 GTSNPN and CDR2 SVGIG (reference sequence).

The CDR3 protein is CASSLGPVTTGGAYEQYF. CDR3 nucleotides: TGCGCCAGCAGCTTGGGACCAGTTACGACAGGCGGTGCCTACGAGCAGTACTTC. This rearrangement joins TRBV5-1 to TRBJ2-7; possible D gene TRBD1, 6 bases. With 0 bases removed from V and 2 bases from J, the gap between germline ends came to 21 bases. This CDR3 spans 18 amino acids. Germline CDR1 SGHRS, CDR2 YFSETQ.

For the CDR3, the DNA is TGCGCCAGCAGCCAAGACGGGGGGGCCACAGATACGCAGTATTTT. Its translation is CASSQDGGATDTQYF. The chain employs TRBV4-1 and TRBJ2-3, with 8 bases lining up with TRBD2. V gave up 0 bases and J gave up 2 bases; unmatched junction bases: 1. Germline CDR1 reads MGHRA; CDR2 reads YSYEKL. The CDR3 is made up of 15 amino acids.

The chain links TRBV7-8 to TRBJ1-5; D call uncertain. In germline, CDR1 is SGHVS, CDR2 FQNEAQ. The CDR3 extends over 14 amino acids. Between the trimmed V and J ends, which lost 3 bases and 3 bases, there was a span of 9 bases. The CDR3 coding sequence is TGTGCCAGCAGCTTCGACATTAACAATCAGCCCCAGCATTTT. The encoded protein is CASSFDINNQPQHF.

The V gene is TRBV3-1 (or the pseudogene TRBV3-2), the J gene TRBJ2-1; 15 bases are shared with TRBD2. Germline values: CDR1 LGHDT, CDR2 YNNKEL (reference sequence). CDR3 length equals 20 residues. V lost 0 bases, J lost 7 bases, and 13 bases stayed unmatched. The CDR3 coding sequence is TGTGCCAGCAGCCAAGATAGGACTAGCGGGGGGGCGTCGAAAAGGAATGAGCAGTTCTTC. Protein product: CASSQDRTSGGASKRNEQFF.

The chain recombines TRBV30 with TRBJ2-7, with 9 nucleotides matching TRBD1. V trimming: 6 bases; J trimming: 5 bases; junction bases outside the gene matches: 5. Germline CDR1 GTSNPN, CDR2 SVGIG (reference sequence). This CDR3 is built from 12 residues. CDR3 sequence (DNA): TGTGCCTGCCCGGGACAGGGTGACGAGCAGTACTTC. Translating gives CACPGQGDEQYF.

The chain couples TRBV7-8 to TRBJ2-1, with 9 bases identical to TRBD2. Germline V gene sequence: CDR1 SGHVS, CDR2 FQNEAQ. The CDR3 extends over 16 amino acids. The V segment lost 5 bases and the J segment 3 bases; nucleotides outside the gene matches: 8. DNA for the CDR3: TGTGCCAGCAGCCCTGGGACTAGCCGCTTCTACAATGAGCAGTTCTTC. Its protein product is CASSPGTSRFYNEQFF.

The V gene is TRBV10-1, the J gene TRBJ2-2; D not certain. The V gene's germline CDR1 is WNHNN and CDR2 SYGVQD (reference sequence). This CDR3 is 12 amino acids long. Trimming stripped 4 bases from V and 7 bases from J, with 7 bases between. Here the CDR3 reads CASSARNGELFF. CDR3 DNA: TGCGCCAGCAGTGCCAGGAACGGGGAGCTGTTTTTT.

The chain has TRBV7-2 and TRBJ2-7; maybe TRBD2 (6 bases). CDR1 and CDR2 from the germline V gene are SGHTA and FQGNSA. The CDR3 runs to 14 residues. Trimming cost V 5 bases and J 6 bases, with 17 bases left between them. In DNA, the CDR3 is TGTGCCAGCAGCGTCTACAAAGGACTAAGCGAGCAGTACTTC. Amino acid sequence: CASSVYKGLSEQYF.

This chain joins TRBV5-1 and TRBJ2-3, with 7 bases aligning to TRBD2. CDR3 length: 14 residues. The V and J ends lost 3 bases and 0 bases, in that order; junction bases with no gene match: 1. CDR1 is SGHRS and CDR2 is YFSETQ in the germline V gene. This CDR3 is CASSWGGSTDTQYF. The CDR3 DNA reads TGCGCCAGCAGCTGGGGGGGTAGCACAGATACGCAGTATTTT.

This chain uses TRBV6-4 with TRBJ2-1, with a tentative D call TRBD1 (5 bases). V was trimmed by 3 bases and J by 5 bases, leaving 17 bases between them. From germline, CDR1 is MRHNA and CDR2 SNTAGT. There are 16 residues in the CDR3. The CDR3 nucleotides are TGTGCCAGCAGTGAATTTAGGACATCCCTTAACAATGAGCAGTTCTTC. Amino acid sequence: CASSEFRTSLNNEQFF.

The rearrangement joins TRBV5-6 to TRBJ1-5, with D hard to call. CDR1 SGHDT and CDR2 YYEEEE come from the germline V gene. V gave up 1 base and J gave up 0 bases, with 8 bases separating them. This CDR3 comprises 15 residues. The CDR3, as DNA: TGTGCCAGCAGCTTGATCGGGGATAGCAATCAGCCCCAGCATTTT. Protein product: CASSLIGDSNQPQHF.

This clone came up once. The rearrangement links TRBV28 to TRBJ1-2; TRBD1 matches at 8 bases. The germline V gene has CDR1 MDHEN and CDR2 SYDVKM. After removal of 6 bases from V and 8 bases from J, the junction contained 8 bases not matched to a gene. The CDR3 spans 13 residues. The CDR3 loop reads CASSPGQGTGYTF. The CDR3 DNA follows: TGTGCCAGCAGCCCCGGACAGGGTACCGGCTACACCTTC.

V gene TRBV5-1 combines with J gene TRBJ1-1; no clear D. Germline V gene data show CDR1 as SGHRS and CDR2 as YFSETQ. The V end lost 4 bases, the J end lost 4 bases, and 17 bases lay between the germline ends. The CDR3 spans 15 residues. CDR3 coding DNA: TGCGCCAGCAGCCCGGACGAGGGAGTTGGCACTGAAGCTTTCTTT. Its protein is CASSPDEGVGTEAFF.

The chain uses TRBV19 and TRBJ2-5, with 12 bases fitting TRBD2. Germline trimming cut 4 bases from V and 2 bases from J; bases unmatched to any gene: 5. CDR1 is LNHDA, CDR2 SQIVND, per germline (reference sequence). This CDR3 is built from 16 residues. This chain's CDR3 is CASSTLTSGGQETQYF. The CDR3 nucleotides read TGTGCCAGTAGTACCTTGACTAGCGGGGGACAAGAGACCCAGTACTTC.

In its sample, this clone was seen once. V is TRBV27 and J is TRBJ2-7, with 8 nucleotides matching TRBD2. With 0 bases clipped from V and 0 bases from J, the junction kept 4 bases outside the gene matches. The CDR3 has 16 residues. The germline V gene has CDR1 MNHEY and CDR2 SMNVEV (reference sequence). The CDR3 nucleotides are TGTGCCAGCAGTTTATCTCAGCGGGGGAGCTCCTACGAGCAGTACTTC. Translation: CASSLSQRGSSYEQYF.